This passage covers 3 T cell receptor beta chains from one sample sequenced in a study of T cell changes during pregnancy in multiple sclerosis (dated by TCRdb to the late 2010s). Library generation was performed with the immunoSEQ multiplex PCR assay. In TCRdb, the immuneACCESS table is reduced to in-frame sequences with V and J assigned. These tables do not hold every clone; where another copy was compared, an unresolved V gene accounts for under half, and the others remain unexplained. The sample has fewer than 65,000 clones on record, 91% of them singletons. Together, the top ten hold about 1.2% of the sample. The sequenced sample was peripheral blood, obtained after pregnancy. These receptors came from a female donor in good health, enrolled as a control in a pregnancy study.

V and J are TRBV7-2 and TRBJ2-5; 8 bases are shared with TRBD1. The CDR3 runs 16 residues. V trimming: 4 bases; J trimming: 2 bases; junction bases outside the gene matches: 9. Per germline, CDR1 SGHTA and CDR2 FQGNSA. This CDR3 reads CASSSATGELQETQYF. The CDR3 DNA is TGTGCCAGCAGCTCTGCGACAGGGGAATTACAAGAGACCCAGTACTTC.

The chain uses TRBV18 and TRBJ2-7; D gene unclear. Germline V gives CDR1 KGHSH, CDR2 LQKENI. Trimming shortened V by 4 bases and J by 2 bases, and 18 bases separated the two germline ends. The CDR3 extends over 16 amino acids. In DNA, the CDR3 is TGTGCCAGCTCACGTCTTGGGCACCCCAGAACCTACGAGCAGTACTTC. Encoded protein: CASSRLGHPRTYEQYF.

V usage is TRBV27 and J usage is TRBJ2-1; no clear D gene. This CDR3 has 13 residues. Trimming took off 6 bases at V and 0 bases at J, with 6 bases between the two ends. Germline CDR1 reads MNHEY; CDR2 reads SMNVEV (reference sequence). The CDR3 nucleotides are TGTGCCAGCAGGTCCAGCTCCTACAATGAGCAGTTCTTC. Translated, it gives CASRSSSYNEQFF.